The next 10 T cell receptor beta chains were all read from a single sample in a study of blood T cell repertoires in COVID-19. The assay was immunoSEQ multiplex PCR, and TCRdb's table has in-frame clones only and misses some. Altogether just over 150,000 clones are present, roughly 90% being singletons, with the ten largest covering more than 6.5%. Material: PBMCs or T cells enriched from blood (not recorded which). The receptor set was obtained from a woman aged 45-60 years who had recovered from COVID-19.

The chain has TRBV6-5 and TRBJ1-5; no firm D call. The CDR3 has 15 amino acids. Germline V CDR1 and CDR2: MNHEY, SVGAGI. Trimming shortened V by 9 bases and J by 0 bases, and 15 bases separated the two germline ends. DNA of the CDR3: TGTGCCAGTTCCGCCCCGGGTCCTAGCAATCAGCCCCAGCATTTT. Protein sequence: CASSAPGPSNQPQHF.

The chain employs TRBV14 and TRBJ1-1; weak D call: TRBD1 (6 bases). Trimming pared 7 bases from V and 1 base from J, leaving 10 bases between. Germline V gene sequence: CDR1 SGHDN, CDR2 FVKESK. The CDR3 totals 13 residues. The CDR3 region has the DNA TGTGCCAGCAATGGGGGCTGGAACACTGAAGCTTTCTTT. It encodes CASNGGWNTEAFF. The full variable domain, its missing parts supplied by reference TRBV14 and TRBJ1-1, is EAGVTQFPSHSVIEKGQTVTLRCDPISGHDNLYWYRRVMGKEIKFLLHFVKESKQDESGMPNNRFLAERTGGTYSTLKVQPAELEDSGVYFCASNGGWNTEAFFGQGTRLTVV.

The chain carries TRBV11-3 and TRBJ1-1; D gene uncertain. The CDR3 totals 13 residues. The V gene lost 5 bases and the J gene lost 3 bases, with 10 bases spanning the gap. Germline CDR1 is SGHNT and CDR2 is YENEEA. The CDR3 is CASSLSSYTEAFF. The CDR3, as DNA: TGTGCCAGCAGCCTGTCCTCCTACACTGAAGCTTTCTTT.

This clone was observed once. The chain couples TRBV6-5 to TRBJ2-7; maybe TRBD1 (5 bases). Germline values: CDR1 MNHEY, CDR2 SVGAGI. This CDR3 comprises 14 residues. V was cut by 5 bases and J by 0 bases, with 11 bases left in between. The CDR3 bases are TGTGCCAGCAGTCCCCAGACAGTCTCCTACGAGCAGTACTTC. It encodes CASSPQTVSYEQYF.

This clone is a singleton in its sample. The V call is TRBV7-2, the J call TRBJ2-4; maybe TRBD2 (7 bases). This CDR3 contains 16 residues. V was pared by 5 bases and J by 5 bases, with 19 bases between. Looked up from germline, CDR1 is SGHTA and CDR2 is FQGNSA. The DNA of the CDR3 is TGTGCCAGCAGCCCCAACCGAGGGGGGAGGGAAAACATTCAGTACTTC. Translating gives CASSPNRGGRENIQYF. Using reference TRBV7-2 and TRBJ2-4 for the parts outside the CDR3, the full variable domain is GAGVSQSPSNKVTEKGKDVELRCDPISGHTALYWYRQSLGQGLEFLIYFQGNSAPDKSGLPSDRFSAERTGGSVSTLTIQRTQQEDSAVYLCASSPNRGGRENIQYFGAGTRLSVL.

The chain is built from TRBV9 and TRBJ2-1, with 13 positions matching TRBD2. CDR1 is SGDLS, CDR2 YYNGEE, per germline. CDR3 length: 16 residues. Trimming at V came to 4 bases and at J to 7 bases, leaving 8 bases not matched to a gene. CDR3 sequence (DNA): TGTGCCAGCAGCCCAGGACTAGCGGGGGCTGAAAATGAGCAGTTCTTC. Its protein is CASSPGLAGAENEQFF.

V usage is TRBV4-2 and J usage is TRBJ1-1, with D possibly TRBD1 on 6 matching bases. There are 15 residues in the CDR3. The V and J ends lost 1 base and 3 bases respectively, with 12 bases between them. Germline V CDR1 and CDR2: LGHNA, YNFKEQ. The DNA for the CDR3 is TGTGCCAGCAGCCAAGCCCAGGGGTCGGACACTGAAGCTTTCTTT. This codes for CASSQAQGSDTEAFF.

V is TRBV6-6 and J is TRBJ1-3, with a possible D match to TRBD1 (6 bases). In germline, CDR1 is MNHNY, CDR2 SVGAGI (reference sequence). V was shortened by 7 bases and J by 1 base, with 11 bases between the two germline ends. This CDR3 spans 14 amino acids. CDR3 amino acids: CASTTGPSGNTIYF. CDR3 bases: TGTGCCAGCACTACAGGGCCTTCTGGAAACACCATATATTTT.

This clone appeared a single time. The chain uses TRBV10-3 and TRBJ1-5, with 8 bases matching TRBD1. Per the germline V gene, CDR1 is ENHRY and CDR2 is SYGVKD. The ends lost 2 bases at V and 4 bases at J; junction bases unmatched: 10. This CDR3 contains 17 residues. The CDR3 coding sequence is TGTGCCATCAGTGAGCCCCTTGGGACAGGCCGGAATCAGCCCCAGCATTTT. It encodes CAISEPLGTGRNQPQHF.

CDR3 nucleotide sequence: TGTGCCAGCAGTTACCCGGGGGTTGGAATGAGCAATCAGCCCCAGCATTTT. Its protein is CASSYPGVGMSNQPQHF. The gene calls are TRBV6-2 or TRBV6-3 and TRBJ1-5; maybe TRBD1 (5 bases). From germline, CDR1 is MNHEY and CDR2 SVGEGT. Trimming took off 2 bases at V and 1 base at J, with 15 bases between the two ends. This CDR3 spans 17 amino acids.